The entry that follows covers one T cell receptor (beta chain) sequence. The antigen remains unidentified. Using the 5' RACE reads, TCRdb records one entry per CDR3 protein without DNA. The specimen's table records about 160,000 distinct CDR3 sequences. This CDR3 spans 15 amino acids. CDR1 and CDR2 (germline): PRHDT, FYEKMQ (reference sequence). Donors gave 2.5 ml of blood apiece. The data are from a study of monozygotic twins with inflammatory bowel disease. Study-level points and caveats: Clonotype overlap with others was lower in IBD patients than in healthy twins, a difference that was greatest with disease activity.

The gene calls are TRBV13 and TRBJ2-1; TCRdb reports TRBD1, a call that lacks DNA to check it against. The sequence derives from a human donor with ulcerative colitis or Crohn's disease, or a healthy co-twin of an affected twin (not recorded which). The sequenced material came from blood. CDR3 amino acids: CASSYVPGQYNEQFF.